This entry lists 5 T cell receptor beta chains sequenced from one sample in a study of T cells in localized non-small cell lung cancer (dated by TCRdb to about 2020). The library relied on the immunoSEQ multiplex PCR assay. TCRdb's version of the immuneACCESS table is confined to in-frame rearrangements and falls short of the full clone set. An unresolved V gene accounts for under half of the shortfall where checked; the remainder is of unknown origin. This sample comprises around 20,000 clones, roughly nine tenths of them detected only once. The ten largest clonotypes hold around 1.1% of the sample. The specimen was peripheral blood, collected before any cancer treatment. Receptors originate from a woman aged 35-75 years with stage I lung adenocarcinoma.

The J gene is TRBJ1-3, the V gene TRBV5-1; D perhaps matches TRBD1 (5 bases). V lost 2 bases and J lost 4, with 13 bases in between. The CDR3 is 15 amino acids. Germline V gives CDR1 SGHRS, CDR2 YFSETQ. The CDR3, as DNA: TGCGCCAGCAGCTTAAACTCTGGGGCCGGAAACACCATATATTTT. It is translated as CASSLNSGAGNTIYF.

This clone showed up just a few times. The chain is built from TRBV6-5 and TRBJ2-1; D gene unclear. Looked up from germline, CDR1 is MNHEY and CDR2 is SVGAGI. V was shortened by 4 bases and J by 7 bases, with 14 bases between the two germline ends. CDR3 length: 14 residues. CDR3 coding DNA: TGTGCCAGCAGTTGGGGTCCCCAGGAAAATGAGCAGTTCTTC. Translation: CASSWGPQENEQFF.

The J gene is TRBJ2-5, the V gene TRBV10-3; a weak D match, TRBD2 (5 bases). Per the germline V gene, CDR1 is ENHRY and CDR2 is SYGVKD. This CDR3 contains 11 residues. The V end was cut by 6 bases, the J end by 5 bases, with 7 bases between. The CDR3 spells CAIRDSETQYF. The DNA of the CDR3 is TGTGCCATCAGGGACTCGGAGACCCAGTACTTC.

This chain connects TRBV11-2 to TRBJ1-4, with D hard to call. CDR1 is SGHAT, CDR2 FQNNGV, per germline. This CDR3 spans 17 amino acids. V gave up 1 base and J gave up 7 bases, with 19 bases separating them. Written as DNA, the CDR3 is TGTGCCAGCAGCTTAGCATATTATCGGGGAGGTAGTGAAAAACTGTTTTTT. Protein sequence: CASSLAYYRGGSEKLFF.

The rearrangement links TRBV5-5 to TRBJ1-5, with a tentative D call TRBD1 (5 bases). The germline CDR1 and CDR2 sequences are SGHKS and YYEKEE (reference sequence). CDR3 length: 13 residues. V was trimmed by 5 bases and J by 4 bases, leaving 10 bases between them. The chain's CDR3 is CASSYRINQPQHF. DNA for the CDR3: TGTGCCAGCAGTTACAGGATTAATCAGCCCCAGCATTTT.